This TCR beta chain was recorded in a study of T cells in tumors after PD-1 blockade. V lost 5 bases and J 5 bases, leaving 18 bases between the germline ends. The CDR3 sequence is 15 residues long. Germline V gene lookup returns CDR1 LNHNV and CDR2 YYDKDF (reference sequence). TCRdb keeps only in-frame clones here, not all; method: immunoSEQ multiplex PCR. This sample yields 45,000 to 60,000 clones, of which around 85% are seen a single time; 8.7% belongs to the top ten. This material consisted of PBMCs, taken before anti-PD-1 therapy. The receptor was isolated from a human donor with advanced basal cell or squamous cell carcinoma (not recorded which). J is TRBJ2-5 and V is TRBV15; D is unclear. CDR3 in amino acids: CATSASSGPGETQYF. The CDR3 DNA follows: TGTGCCACCAGCGCCTCTAGTGGCCCCGGGGAGACCCAGTACTTC.